This T cell receptor (beta chain) appears in the sequencing data of a study of vaccination and CD4 T cells after COVID-19. Study-level findings and limits: The median SARS-CoV-2-reactive clonotype number increased from roughly 19 to 38, without statistical significance.

TCRdb reprocessed the PCR reads via MiXCR and lists one record per CDR3 protein. This sample has 15,000 to 16,000 distinct CDR3 sequences, with 66% found just once. Losses at the gene ends were 5 bases for V and 10 bases for J; bases not matched to a gene: 4. Germline values: CDR1 SGHTA, CDR2 FQGNSA. This CDR3 contains 12 residues. The sample holds one count of this clonotype. The antigen remains unidentified. The TCR comes from a human donor who had recovered from COVID-19. Sequenced here: CD4+ T cells from blood, sampled after SARS-CoV-2 vaccination. The rearrangement links TRBV7-2 to TRBJ2-1; 8 bases map to TRBD2. The CDR3 is CASSPQREEQFF. The CDR3 DNA is TGTGCCAGCAGCCCGCAGCGGGAGGAGCAGTTCTTC.